This T cell receptor beta chain originates from a study of vaccination and CD4 T cells after COVID-19. Study details: Cultures serving as controls received a peptide pool (CEFX or HIV-1 Nef) or no peptide.

As for treatment: approximately 9-day PBMC culture with coronavirus spike peptide pools or control peptides (ViraFEST assay). March to December 2020 was the span of positive PCR dates, which predated US Alpha, Beta and Delta variants. The study sequenced cultured CD4+ T cell DNA using the Oncomine TCR Beta short-read assay. Investigators isolated genomic DNA from cultured CD4+ T cells. TCRdb reanalysed the PCR reads using MiXCR and keeps one entry per CDR3 protein. The data hold around 13,000 distinct CDR3 sequences, with 35% observed a single time. This clonotype was counted a few times. Its antigen is not known. The germline V gene encodes CDR1 LGHNA and CDR2 YSLEER. The CDR3 spans 19 residues. The V end was cut by 0 bases, the J end by 10 bases, with 28 bases between.

Sequencing used CD4+ T cells from blood, cultured in vitro. This receptor was taken from a human donor who had recovered from COVID-19. The V and J genes are TRBV4-3 and TRBJ2-1; either TRBD1 or TRBD2 may supply D (7 bases each). For the CDR3, the DNA is TGCGCCAGCAGCCAAGAATATCCCCAAACTAGCGCCATCAGGGGGGAGCAGTTCTTC. It translates to CASSQEYPQTSAIRGEQFF.